Presented here are 11 T cell receptor beta chains from one specimen sequenced in a study of OX40 agonist ivuxolimab in advanced cancers. Profiled with immunoSEQ multiplex PCR; TCRdb holds only in-frame clones, not every one. In the table there are tens of thousands of clones, 84% of which are singletons. The sample consisted of CD4+ or CD8+ T cells sorted from blood, taken in a trial of the OX40 agonist ivuxolimab. These receptors all stem from an adult with an advanced solid tumor such as melanoma, head and neck, liver or kidney cancer.

The sample holds a few counts of this clone. J is TRBJ2-7 and V is TRBV4-1, with TRBD2 identical over 15 bases. Germline V gene lookup returns CDR1 MGHRA and CDR2 YSYEKL. The V segment lost 2 bases and the J segment 6 bases; nucleotides outside the gene matches: 20. This CDR3 has 21 residues. For the CDR3, the DNA is TGCGCCAGCAGCCAATTTGAGAAACCGGGACTAGCGGGAGGAGCTTCGGGCGAGCAGTACTTC. Encoded protein: CASSQFEKPGLAGGASGEQYF.

This chain uses TRBV29-1 with TRBJ1-1; D perhaps matches TRBD1 (5 bases). The CDR3 is 14 residues long. Germline V gene sequence: CDR1 SQVTM, CDR2 ANQGSEA. Trimming removed 4 bases from V and 5 bases from J, with 17 bases in between. The CDR3 nucleotides are TGCAGCGTTGTTGGCGGGGGAGTGGGAACTGAAGCTTTCTTT. Residues: CSVVGGGVGTEAFF. The entire variable domain, with the rest obtained from reference TRBV29-1 and TRBJ1-1, is as follows: SAVISQKPSRDICQRGTSLTIQCQVDSQVTMMFWYRQQPGQSLTLIATANQGSEATYESGFVIDKFPISRPNLTFSTLTVSNMSPEDSSIYLCSVVGGGVGTEAFFGQGTRLTVV.

The gene calls are TRBV6-1 and TRBJ1-2; 9 positions agree with TRBD1. CDR3 length equals 13 residues. V was clipped by 5 bases and J by 7 bases; unmatched bases: 5. CDR1 and CDR2 (germline): MNHNS, SASEGT. CDR3 nucleotide sequence: TGTGCCAGCAGTTGGGACAGGGAGGGTGGCTACACCTTC. It specifies CASSWDREGGYTF.

The gene calls are TRBV5-1 and TRBJ2-5; D is undetermined. This CDR3 has 13 residues. Looked up from germline, CDR1 is SGHRS and CDR2 is YFSETQ. V lost 2 bases to trimming and J lost 2 bases, with 7 bases between them. CDR3 in amino acids: CASSLWQQETQYF. The CDR3 coding sequence is TGCGCCAGCAGCTTATGGCAGCAAGAGACCCAGTACTTC.

V usage is TRBV5-5 and J usage is TRBJ2-7, with 7 bases lining up with TRBD2. With 2 bases clipped from V and 5 bases from J, the junction kept 1 base outside the gene matches. Germline assignment: CDR1 SGHKS and CDR2 YYEKEE (reference sequence). The CDR3 loop spans 12 amino acids. CDR3 nucleotide sequence: TGTGCCAGCAGCTTCGCGGGAGACGAGCAGTACTTC. It yields the protein CASSFAGDEQYF.

The CDR3 DNA is TGCAGCGCCAGCCGGACGGGAGATACGCAGTATTTT. It codes for CSASRTGDTQYF. The chain links TRBV29-1 to TRBJ2-3; D is undetermined. Trimming removed 7 bases from V and 5 bases from J, with 13 bases in between. The CDR3 spans 12 residues. Looked up from germline, CDR1 is SQVTM and CDR2 is ANQGSEA.

The chain employs TRBV5-4 and TRBJ1-6; 7 nucleotides align to TRBD1. CDR1 SGHNT and CDR2 YYREEE come from the germline V gene (reference sequence). After removal of 2 bases from V and 13 bases from J, the junction contained 6 bases not matched to a gene. CDR3 length equals 13 residues. The CDR3 spells CASSFEGARPLHF. The CDR3 region has the DNA TGTGCCAGCAGCTTCGAGGGGGCGCGGCCCCTCCACTTT.

V usage is TRBV6-5 and J usage is TRBJ2-7; 9 bases are a match to TRBD1. The ends lost 6 bases at V and 0 bases at J; junction bases unmatched: 6. The germline V gene encodes CDR1 MNHEY and CDR2 SVGAGI. The CDR3 sequence is 15 residues long. CDR3 protein: CASRKGQGISYEQYF. The CDR3 DNA follows: TGTGCCAGCAGGAAGGGACAGGGTATCTCCTACGAGCAGTACTTC.

V is TRBV18 and J is TRBJ2-1, with D possibly matching TRBD2 (5 bases). The CDR3 extends over 13 amino acids. Trimming took off 2 bases at V and 8 bases at J, with 10 bases between the two ends. In germline, CDR1 is KGHSH, CDR2 LQKENI. CDR3 residues: CASSPGLPDEQFF. CDR3 DNA: TGTGCCAGCTCACCAGGACTGCCGGATGAGCAGTTCTTC.

This clone was detected only once. This chain joins TRBV9 and TRBJ1-1, with D maybe TRBD1 (6 bases). CDR1 and CDR2 from the germline V gene are SGDLS and YYNGEE. The CDR3 length is 15 residues. The ends were cut back, 7 bases at V and 6 bases at J, with 22 bases in the middle. In DNA form, the CDR3 reads TGTGCCAGCTCGTTAGGAGGGGGACTCGTGGCTGAAGCTTTCTTT. This translates into CASSLGGGLVAEAFF. Supplemented by reference TRBV9 and TRBJ1-1, the full variable domain reads DSGVTQTPKHLITATGQRVTLRCSPRSGDLSVYWYQQSLDQGLQFLIQYYNGEERAKGNILERFSAQQFPDLHSELNLSSLELGDSALYFCASSLGGGLVAEAFFGQGTRLTVV.

The J gene is TRBJ2-7, the V gene TRBV9; 14 positions match TRBD2. V trimming: 2 bases; J trimming: 1 base; junction bases outside the gene matches: 2. The V gene's germline CDR1 is SGDLS and CDR2 YYNGEE. The length of the CDR3 is 16 residues. In nucleotides, the CDR3 is TGTGCCAGCAGCGTTGGGACTAGCGGGGGTTCCTACGAGCAGTACTTC. Protein sequence: CASSVGTSGGSYEQYF.